This T cell receptor beta chain comes out of a study of cytotoxic CD8 clonotypes in ibrutinib-treated CLL. The planned depth of sequencing spanned 1 in 200,000 to 1 in 1 million T cells. Libraries were prepared by immunoSEQ multiplex PCR; TCRdb keeps only in-frame clonotypes and omits some of them. This table has roughly 220,000 clones, 60% to 80% appearing once. Note on this clone: Antigen specificity is unknown.

Trimming shortened V by 7 bases and J by 6 bases, and 13 bases separated the two germline ends. Germline CDR1 MNHNY, CDR2 SVGAGI (reference sequence). CDR3 length: 13 residues. General observations from the study: Clonality increased at ibrutinib response and stayed stable in sustained remission. At progression, however, it fell back toward baseline. Private clonotypes, not public ones, expanded at ibrutinib response.

This receptor was obtained from a human donor with chronic lymphocytic leukemia. Sequenced here: PBMCs, sampled after 12 months of ibrutinib treatment. The rearrangement uses TRBV6-6 and TRBJ2-1; D unclear. The CDR3 here is CASTLMESNEQFF. For the CDR3, the DNA is TGTGCCAGCACCCTTATGGAATCCAATGAGCAGTTCTTC.